A single sample is the source of the 24 T cell receptor beta chains below, sequenced in a study of blood T cell repertoires in COVID-19. Sequencing used immunoSEQ multiplex PCR; TCRdb keeps in-frame clones, though not all of them. This table has about 62,000 clones, roughly 92% appearing once. The specimen sequenced was peripheral blood. These receptors were taken from a human donor in a cohort sampled during active COVID-19.

This clone has only one observation. The chain recombines TRBV7-2 with TRBJ1-2; the match to TRBD1 covers 7 bases. Germline loops: CDR1 SGHTA, CDR2 FQGNSA. V dropped 1 base and J dropped 6; count of bases not matched to a gene: 8. The CDR3 consists of 15 residues. The CDR3 region is CASSLVRTGDNGYTF. The CDR3 coding sequence is TGTGCCAGCAGCTTAGTTAGAACAGGGGATAATGGCTACACCTTC.

This chain uses TRBV29-1 with TRBJ1-3, with D maybe TRBD1 (6 bases). V shed 7 bases and J shed 0 bases, with 16 bases lying between them. CDR1 is SQVTM and CDR2 is ANQGSEA in the germline V gene. The CDR3 is 15 residues long. The CDR3 loop reads CSAGQRAISGNTIYF. The CDR3 region has the DNA TGCAGCGCCGGACAGCGAGCTATCTCTGGAAACACCATATATTTT.

The J gene is TRBJ2-1, the V gene TRBV5-1, with 14 bases fitting TRBD2. This CDR3 region has 21 residues. V trimming: 2 bases; J trimming: 6 bases; junction bases outside the gene matches: 19. Germline V gene lookup returns CDR1 SGHRS and CDR2 YFSETQ. In DNA form, the CDR3 reads TGCGCCAGCAGCTTACTTCCGGGACTAGCGGGAGCTCTCATAATGGGCAATGAGCAGTTCTTC. Translating it yields CASSLLPGLAGALIMGNEQFF.

V and J are TRBV7-9 and TRBJ2-4, with 8 bases fitting TRBD2. From germline, CDR1 is SEHNR and CDR2 FQNEAQ (reference sequence). The CDR3 has 18 amino acids. The J segment lost 0 bases and the V segment lost 1 base, leaving 8 bases of the junction unmatched. CDR3 amino acids: CASSLEVGGAGAKNIQYF. In DNA, the CDR3 is TGTGCCAGCAGCTTAGAGGTCGGGGGGGCCGGAGCCAAAAACATTCAGTACTTC.

This clone appeared once. The gene calls are TRBV7-2 and TRBJ2-3; D gene ambiguous. The CDR3 is 13 amino acids. The germline V gene has CDR1 SGHTA and CDR2 FQGNSA. Between the trimmed V and J ends, which lost 1 base and 1 base, there was a span of 3 bases. The CDR3 DNA reads TGTGCCAGCAGCTTAGGAGGCACAGATACGCAGTATTTT. Its protein product is CASSLGGTDTQYF.

The gene calls are TRBV6-6 and TRBJ2-3; 14 nucleotides agree with TRBD2. Germline trimming cut 6 bases from V and 2 bases from J; bases unmatched to any gene: 16. There are 20 residues in the CDR3. The germline CDR1 and CDR2 sequences are MNHNY and SVGAGI (reference sequence). CDR3 loop: CASSPSATSGGALYTDTQYF. The DNA for the CDR3 is TGTGCCAGCAGCCCCAGCGCGACTAGCGGGGGGGCATTATACACAGATACGCAGTATTTT.

This sequence joins TRBV7-9 and TRBJ2-5; 10 bases align to TRBD2. With V trimmed by 6 bases and J by 7 bases, 8 bases remained unmatched. The germline gives CDR1 SEHNR, CDR2 FQNEAQ (reference sequence). The CDR3 is made up of 14 amino acids. This CDR3 is CASRTGTSDGTQYF. The CDR3 bases are TGTGCCAGCAGAACCGGGACTAGCGATGGGACCCAGTACTTC.

The chain joins TRBV24-1 to TRBJ2-1, with 10 positions matching TRBD1. J lost 4 bases, V lost 4 bases, and 6 bases had no gene match. The CDR3 has 16 residues. The germline V gene encodes CDR1 KGHDR and CDR2 SFDVKD. In DNA, the CDR3 is TGTGCCACCAGTGACGTGGGACAGGGGTCATACAATGAGCAGTTCTTC. Amino acid sequence: CATSDVGQGSYNEQFF.

CDR3 nucleotide sequence: TGTGCCACCCTGACTAGCCACACAGATACGCAGTATTTT. Protein sequence: CATLTSHTDTQYF. The chain couples TRBV12-3 or TRBV12-4 to TRBJ2-3, with 7 positions matching TRBD2. The CDR3 contains 13 residues. Trimming at V came to 10 bases and at J to 2 bases, leaving 6 bases not matched to a gene.

This chain joins TRBV6-4 and TRBJ2-1, with TRBD1 matching 9 bases. Germline loops: CDR1 MRHNA, CDR2 SNTAGT. The length of the CDR3 is 16 residues. V lost 5 bases to trimming and J lost 7 bases; unmatched junction nucleotides: 12. The CDR3 sequence is CASSSIGTGRWNEQFF. The CDR3 DNA reads TGTGCCAGCAGTTCAATAGGGACAGGGAGATGGAATGAGCAGTTCTTC.

The chain uses TRBV4-1 and TRBJ2-6; a possible D gene is TRBD1 (6 bases). The germline CDR1 and CDR2 sequences are MGHRA and YSYEKL. V lost 0 bases, J lost 2 bases, and 8 bases lay in between. There are 16 residues in the CDR3. In DNA form, the CDR3 reads TGCGCCAGCAGCCAAGATTGGGGGCCTGGGGCCAACGTCCTGACTTTC. Translated: CASSQDWGPGANVLTF.

The rearrangement joins TRBV3-1 (or the pseudogene TRBV3-2) to TRBJ2-3; D remains ambiguous. Germline values: CDR1 LGHDT, CDR2 YNNKEL (reference sequence). The CDR3 is 16 amino acids. The germline V and J ends were trimmed by 0 bases and 3 bases, with 13 bases remaining between them. The chain's CDR3 is CASSQEALLRTDTQYF. The CDR3 bases are TGTGCCAGCAGCCAAGAGGCCCTATTGCGGACAGATACGCAGTATTTT.

This sequence joins TRBV19 and TRBJ1-1, with TRBD1 matching over 7 bases. The J segment lost 1 base and the V segment lost 4 bases, leaving 15 bases of the junction unmatched. The CDR3 is 18 residues long. Germline assignment: CDR1 LNHDA and CDR2 SQIVND (reference sequence). CDR3 nucleotide sequence: TGTGCCAGTAGTAACCTACTCCCATACAGGGGTCGGAACACTGAAGCTTTCTTT. This translates into CASSNLLPYRGRNTEAFF. Using reference TRBV19 and TRBJ1-1 for the parts outside the CDR3, the full variable domain is DGGITQSPKYLFRKEGQNVTLSCEQNLNHDAMYWYRQDPGQGLRLIYYSQIVNDFQKGDIAEGYSVSREKKESFPLTVTSAQKNPTAFYLCASSNLLPYRGRNTEAFFGQGTRLTVV.

The chain combines TRBV3-1 (or the pseudogene TRBV3-2) with TRBJ2-3; weak D call: TRBD2 (6 bases). Trimming took 8 bases from V and 5 from J, leaving 20 bases between them. The CDR3 is 15 residues long. In germline, CDR1 is LGHDT, CDR2 YNNKEL (reference sequence). In nucleotides, the CDR3 is TGTGCCAGCTCCCCCCTTTTAGCGGCGCAAGATACGCAGTATTTT. The encoded protein is CASSPLLAAQDTQYF.

The V call is TRBV5-1, the J call TRBJ1-4; the D gene is possibly TRBD1 (6 bases). The germline gives CDR1 SGHRS, CDR2 YFSETQ. V dropped 1 base and J dropped 0 bases, with 7 bases sitting between them. The CDR3 length is 15 residues. This CDR3 is CASSLRTATNEKLFF. DNA for the CDR3: TGCGCCAGCAGCTTGCGGACAGCAACTAATGAAAAACTGTTTTTT.

The chain employs TRBV5-4 and TRBJ2-6, with 8 bases identical to TRBD1. Germline V lookup: CDR1 SGHNT, CDR2 YYREEE (reference sequence). This CDR3 contains 16 residues. V shed 4 bases, J shed 3 bases, and the junction held 6 bases outside the gene matches. Here the CDR3 reads CASSGQGTSGANVLTF. CDR3 in DNA: TGTGCCAGCAGCGGACAGGGTACTAGTGGGGCCAACGTCCTGACTTTC. Using reference TRBV5-4 and TRBJ2-6 for the parts outside the CDR3, the full variable domain is ETGVTQSPTHLIKTRGQQVTLRCSSQSGHNTVSWYQQALGQGPQFIFQYYREEENGRGNFPPRFSGLQFPNYSSELNVNALELDDSALYLCASSGQGTSGANVLTFGAGSRLTVL.

The V gene is TRBV25-1, the J gene TRBJ1-2; D gene ambiguous. CDR1 MGHDK and CDR2 SYGVNS come from the germline V gene. V was pared by 8 bases and J by 8 bases, with 18 bases between. The CDR3 runs to 13 residues. The CDR3 sequence: CASCEAWGGGYTF. The CDR3 DNA is TGTGCCAGCTGCGAAGCCTGGGGAGGAGGCTACACCTTC.

This clone has a single count. V and J are TRBV12-5 and TRBJ1-1; 7 bases are a match to TRBD1. CDR3 length: 13 amino acids. The germline gives CDR1 LGHNT, CDR2 FRNRAP. After removal of 1 base from V and 6 bases from J, the junction contained 2 bases not matched to a gene. CDR3 bases: TGTGCTAGTGGTTTGGCAGGGGGTGCTGAAGCTTTCTTT. This translates into CASGLAGGAEAFF. Drawing the rest from reference TRBV12-5 and TRBJ1-1, the complete variable domain is DARVTQTPRHKVTEMGQEVTMRCQPILGHNTVFWYRQTMMQGLELLAYFRNRAPLDDSGMPKDRFSAEMPDATLATLKIQPSEPRDSAVYFCASGLAGGAEAFFGQGTRLTVV.

V gene TRBV7-9 combines with J gene TRBJ1-3, with unresolved D. V lost 6 bases to trimming and J lost 0 bases, with 9 bases between them. The CDR3 loop spans 14 amino acids. The germline CDR1 and CDR2 sequences are SEHNR and FQNEAQ (reference sequence). The CDR3 DNA reads TGTGCCAGCAGGCGGGAGTCCTCTGGAAACACCATATATTTT. Encoded protein: CASRRESSGNTIYF. Looking up the rest from reference TRBV7-9 and TRBJ1-3 gives the full variable domain: DTGVSQNPRHKITKRGQNVTFRCDPISEHNRLYWYRQTLGQGPEFLTYFQNEAQLEKSRLLSDRFSAERPKGSFSTLEIQRTEQGDSAMYLCASRRESSGNTIYFGEGSWLTVV.

The rearrangement uses TRBV19 and TRBJ2-3, with D perhaps TRBD1 (7 bases). The germline V gene encodes CDR1 LNHDA and CDR2 SQIVND (reference sequence). The ends were cut back, 8 bases at V and 6 bases at J, with 15 bases in the middle. This CDR3 is 13 amino acids long. In nucleotides, the CDR3 is TGTGCCAGTCAGACTAGGGGACAGGATACGCAGTATTTT. This sequence encodes CASQTRGQDTQYF.

This clone was seen a single time. V usage is TRBV12-3 or TRBV12-4 and J usage is TRBJ2-7, with 7 bases fitting TRBD1. V shed 6 bases, J shed 2 bases, and the junction held 4 bases outside the gene matches. The CDR3 length is 13 residues. The CDR3 is CASRMGQTYEQYF. In DNA, the CDR3 is TGTGCCAGCAGAATGGGACAGACCTACGAGCAGTACTTC.

This clone was found a few times. The J gene is TRBJ1-6, the V gene TRBV6-4; 7 bases match TRBD1. The CDR3 has 17 residues. From germline, CDR1 is MRHNA and CDR2 SNTAGT. V shed 4 bases and J 10 bases; nucleotides not matched to a gene: 16. The chain's CDR3 is CASSGIGTVNVGSPLHF. CDR3 DNA: TGTGCCAGCAGTGGGATTGGGACAGTCAATGTAGGATCACCCCTCCACTTT.

The CDR3 spells CASSQDGLAGGEQYF. The CDR3, as DNA: TGCGCCAGCAGCCAAGATGGGCTAGCGGGAGGAGAGCAGTACTTC. The gene calls are TRBV4-1 and TRBJ2-7; 11 bases fit TRBD2. Germline CDR1 MGHRA, CDR2 YSYEKL. This CDR3 contains 15 residues. V shed 0 bases and J 7 bases; nucleotides not matched to a gene: 5.

The CDR3 here is CASSTRLGGYTF. The CDR3, as DNA: TGCGCCAGCAGCACCCGGTTGGGCGGCTACACCTTC. The chain carries TRBV4-3 and TRBJ1-2; unclear D gene. CDR1 is LGHNA and CDR2 is YSLEER in the germline V gene. This CDR3 has 12 amino acids. V lost 5 bases and J lost 8, with 12 bases in between.